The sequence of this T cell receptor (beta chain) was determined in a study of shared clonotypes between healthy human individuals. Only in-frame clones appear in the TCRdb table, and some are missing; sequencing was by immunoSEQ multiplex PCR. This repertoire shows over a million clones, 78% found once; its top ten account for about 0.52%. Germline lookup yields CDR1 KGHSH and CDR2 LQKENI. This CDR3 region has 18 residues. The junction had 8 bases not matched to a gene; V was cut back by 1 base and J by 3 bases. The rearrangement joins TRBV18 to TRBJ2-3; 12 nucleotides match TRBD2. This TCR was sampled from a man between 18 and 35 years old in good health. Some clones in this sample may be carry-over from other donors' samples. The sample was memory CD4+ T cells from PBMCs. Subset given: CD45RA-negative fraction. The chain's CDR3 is CASSPRASGRAGTDTQYF. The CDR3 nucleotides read TGTGCCAGCTCACCACGGGCTAGCGGGAGGGCCGGGACAGATACGCAGTATTTT.